These 22 T cell receptor beta chains share one sample of origin, sequenced in a study of graft-versus-host responses after intestinal transplantation. Antigens of these TCRs are unknown. The repertoire was sequenced with immunoSEQ multiplex PCR; TCRdb's copy has only in-frame clones and lacks some. This sample has about 85,000 clones, with approximately 80% found just once. The sample in question was unstimulated CD4+ T cells sorted from spleen or lymph node cells, obtained before intestinal transplant. These receptors were taken from a human donor who received an intestinal transplant.

CDR3 protein: CASSLEGEAFF. CDR3 nucleotides: TGTGCCAGCAGCTTGGAGGGTGAAGCTTTCTTT. The rearrangement links TRBV7-8 to TRBJ1-1, with D unresolved. V shed 3 bases and J shed 7 bases, with 6 bases lying between them. Germline CDR1 and CDR2: SGHVS and FQNEAQ. This CDR3 region has 11 residues.

The rearrangement uses TRBV5-1 and TRBJ2-7, with 7 nucleotides matching TRBD2. J gave up 2 bases and V 3 bases, and 5 bases lay outside the gene matches. Germline loops: CDR1 SGHRS, CDR2 YFSETQ. The CDR3 is 14 residues long. CDR3 sequence: CASSSTSVPYEQYF. For the CDR3, the DNA is TGCGCCAGCAGCTCAACTAGCGTCCCCTACGAGCAGTACTTC.

The chain employs TRBV5-6 and TRBJ2-6; TRBD1 matches 8 bases. J gave up 2 bases and V 4 bases, and 8 bases lay outside the gene matches. Germline-derived CDR1 and CDR2 are SGHDT and YYEEEE. The CDR3 runs to 17 residues. The chain's CDR3 is CASSLRTGKAGANVLTF. CDR3 DNA: TGTGCCAGCAGCCTCCGGACAGGGAAAGCTGGGGCCAACGTCCTGACTTTC. The whole variable domain, remainder taken from reference TRBV5-6 and TRBJ2-6, is DAGVTQSPTHLIKTRGQQVTLRCSPKSGHDTVSWYQQALGQGPQFIFQYYEEEERQRGNFPDRFSGHQFPNYSSELNVNALLLGDSALYLCASSLRTGKAGANVLTFGAGSRLTVL.

The V and J genes are TRBV28 and TRBJ2-2; a weak D match, TRBD1 (6 bases). The CDR3 runs 16 residues. Germline assignment: CDR1 MDHEN and CDR2 SYDVKM. V lost 3 bases and J lost 4, with 15 bases in between. The CDR3 coding sequence is TGTGCCAGCAGTTTGCCTCAAGGGACAAGCACCGGGGAGCTGTTTTTT. As protein: CASSLPQGTSTGELFF.

The chain recombines TRBV5-1 with TRBJ2-5; tentative D call: TRBD1 (6 bases). Looked up from germline, CDR1 is SGHRS and CDR2 is YFSETQ. V gave up 0 bases and J gave up 5 bases, with 14 bases separating them. The CDR3 is 15 amino acids. CDR3 coding DNA: TGCGCCAGCAGCTTGGCCAACAGGGTGGGGGAGACCCAGTACTTC. Residues: CASSLANRVGETQYF. Based on the CDR3 plus reference TRBV5-1 and TRBJ2-5, the full variable domain is KAGVTQTPRYLIKTRGQQVTLSCSPISGHRSVSWYQQTPGQGLQFLFEYFSETQRNKGNFPGRFSGRQFSNSRSEMNVSTLELGDSALYLCASSLANRVGETQYFGPGTRLLVL.

This rearrangement joins TRBV4-2 to TRBJ2-2, with TRBD2 matching 8 bases. Trimming took 0 bases from V and 3 from J; bases not matched to a gene: 3. The CDR3 runs to 16 residues. Germline loops: CDR1 LGHNA, CDR2 YNFKEQ. The CDR3 sequence is CASSQDGRAHTGELFF. The DNA of the CDR3 is TGTGCCAGCAGCCAAGACGGGAGGGCCCACACCGGGGAGCTGTTTTTT.

This clone came up a few times. This sequence joins TRBV5-6 and TRBJ1-5, with 8 positions matching TRBD1. Germline V gene sequence: CDR1 SGHDT, CDR2 YYEEEE. Unmatched junction bases numbered 9, after V lost 4 bases and J lost 9 bases. CDR3 length: 14 amino acids. The CDR3 DNA reads TGTGCCAGCAGCGGAGGGACAGGTGATGGGCCCCAGCATTTT. Its protein product is CASSGGTGDGPQHF.

This chain joins TRBV5-1 and TRBJ2-7; 11 bases match TRBD2. CDR3 size: 17 residues. The J segment lost 1 base and the V segment lost 0 bases, leaving 6 bases of the junction unmatched. Germline CDR1 reads SGHRS; CDR2 reads YFSETQ. CDR3 amino acids: CASSLGGLAVYSYEQYF. The DNA for the CDR3 is TGCGCCAGCAGCTTGGGGGGACTAGCGGTTTATTCCTACGAGCAGTACTTC.

The V gene is TRBV9, the J gene TRBJ2-7, with D perhaps TRBD1 (5 bases). The CDR3 is 14 residues long. The germline V gene has CDR1 SGDLS and CDR2 YYNGEE. Deletions cut 0 bases from V and 9 bases from J, with 16 bases between. CDR3 in DNA: TGTGCCAGCAGCGTAGGTGGCCAGGGATATGGGCAGTACTTC. Translation: CASSVGGQGYGQYF.

The V gene is TRBV4-1, the J gene TRBJ1-4; 8 bases align to TRBD1. The J segment lost 0 bases and the V segment lost 3 bases, leaving 3 bases of the junction unmatched. The CDR3 consists of 16 residues. Germline assignment: CDR1 MGHRA and CDR2 YSYEKL. As DNA, the CDR3 is TGCGCCAGCAGCCACGGACAGGGTCCAACTAATGAAAAACTGTTTTTT. Translated: CASSHGQGPTNEKLFF.

CDR3 nucleotide sequence: TGCGCCAGCAGCTTGACTAGCGGGAGTTTCGCAGATACGCAGTATTTT. Its translation is CASSLTSGSFADTQYF. The V call is TRBV5-1, the J call TRBJ2-3, with 11 bases fitting TRBD2. Germline CDR1 reads SGHRS; CDR2 reads YFSETQ. J lost 4 bases, V lost 1 base, and 5 bases had no gene match. The CDR3 is 16 residues long.

The gene calls are TRBV30 and TRBJ2-1; 8 nucleotides align to TRBD1. The CDR3 contains 16 residues. Germline V gene sequence: CDR1 GTSNPN, CDR2 SVGIG (reference sequence). Trimming took 1 base from V and 7 from J; bases not matched to a gene: 12. Here the CDR3 DNA reads TGTGCCTGGAGTGCCGGACTCCGGACAGGGACGAATGAGCAGTTCTTC. Translation: CAWSAGLRTGTNEQFF.

The chain couples TRBV4-1 to TRBJ1-4, with TRBD1 matching 9 bases. The CDR3 loop spans 14 amino acids. Germline-derived CDR1 and CDR2 are MGHRA and YSYEKL. Unmatched junction bases numbered 4, after V lost 3 bases and J lost 8 bases. The DNA for the CDR3 is TGCGCCAGCAGCCAGGACAGGGGTAGGGAAAAACTGTTTTTT. Encoded protein: CASSQDRGREKLFF.

This sequence joins TRBV6-5 and TRBJ2-3; tentative D call: TRBD1 (5 bases). The germline V gene encodes CDR1 MNHEY and CDR2 SVGAGI. The V end lost 4 bases, the J end lost 1 base, and 12 bases lay between the germline ends. The CDR3 contains 15 residues. The CDR3 region is CASSSRVFGTDTQYF. The CDR3 bases are TGTGCCAGCAGTTCCAGGGTATTTGGCACAGATACGCAGTATTTT.

The chain is built from TRBV19 and TRBJ1-1; 7 nucleotides align to TRBD1. V lost 10 bases, J lost 11 bases, and 22 bases stayed unmatched. The CDR3 length is 15 residues. Germline V gene lookup returns CDR1 LNHDA and CDR2 SQIVND (reference sequence). The CDR3 sequence is CATTSRGAGLRTAFF. The CDR3 DNA reads TGTGCCACCACGTCCAGGGGGGCCGGTTTGAGAACTGCTTTCTTT.

This rearrangement joins TRBV29-1 to TRBJ2-5; D remains ambiguous. V shed 3 bases and J shed 5 bases, with 10 bases lying between them. The CDR3 covers 12 residues. Germline V CDR1 and CDR2: SQVTM, ANQGSEA. The CDR3 region has the DNA TGCAGCGTTGAGAGGAGTTGGGAGACCCAGTACTTC. This encodes CSVERSWETQYF.

The rearrangement links TRBV27 to TRBJ1-4; TRBD1 is a possible D gene (6 bases). The germline V and J ends were trimmed by 7 bases and 6 bases, with 15 bases remaining between them. The germline gives CDR1 MNHEY, CDR2 SMNVEV (reference sequence). The CDR3 totals 14 residues. Written as DNA, the CDR3 is TGTGCCAGCACCACGGACAGAAATGATGAAAAACTGTTTTTT. Amino acids: CASTTDRNDEKLFF.

The J gene is TRBJ2-1, the V gene TRBV7-2; TRBD1 matches 8 bases. V lost 2 bases, J lost 5 bases, and 5 bases stayed unmatched. The CDR3 spans 15 residues. Germline loops: CDR1 SGHTA, CDR2 FQGNSA. This chain's CDR3 is CASSLQGAGHNEQFF. DNA of the CDR3: TGTGCCAGCAGCTTACAGGGGGCAGGCCACAATGAGCAGTTCTTC.

This rearrangement joins TRBV5-6 to TRBJ1-3; no definite D call. The CDR3 extends over 16 amino acids. Trimming left V 0 bases short and J 2 bases short, with 12 bases between. Germline values: CDR1 SGHDT, CDR2 YYEEEE. The CDR3 sequence: CASSLAGRGTGNTIYF. DNA for the CDR3: TGTGCCAGCAGCTTGGCCGGAAGAGGGACTGGAAACACCATATATTTT.

As for this clone: The junction differs from germline at one of its ends, possibly a read error. This sequence joins TRBV29-1 and TRBJ1-2; 7 nucleotides align to TRBD1. The CDR3 is 15 amino acids. The germline V gene encodes CDR1 SQVTM and CDR2 ANQGSEA. CDR3 coding DNA: TGCAGCGTAGAAGAAAAGGGGGCGCCTAACTATGGCTACACCTTC. Protein sequence: CSVEEKGAPNYGYTF.

Here the CDR3 reads CASRYLAAPETQYF. The CDR3 nucleotides are TGTGCCAGCAGATATCTAGCGGCCCCAGAGACCCAGTACTTC. The rearrangement links TRBV2 to TRBJ2-5; 7 bases fit TRBD2. After removal of 6 bases from V and 4 bases from J, the junction contained 8 bases not matched to a gene. The length of the CDR3 is 14 residues. Germline-derived CDR1 and CDR2 are SNHLY and FYNNEI.

The J gene is TRBJ1-6, the V gene TRBV18; tentative D call: TRBD1 (6 bases). CDR3 length: 14 residues. V shed 2 bases and J shed 8 bases, with 10 bases lying between them. Germline V gene data show CDR1 as KGHSH and CDR2 as LQKENI. The CDR3 loop is CASSPSGVDSPLHF. In DNA form, the CDR3 reads TGTGCCAGCTCACCATCAGGGGTGGATTCACCCCTCCACTTT.